The 28 T cell receptor beta chains presented below share a single source sample, sequenced in a study of T cell responses to AZD1222 COVID-19 vaccine. Produced via immunoSEQ multiplex PCR; TCRdb's table is partial and in-frame only. The data show about 110,000 clones, 88% seen once. The sample in question was peripheral blood, obtained on day 0 of AZD1222 vaccination. These receptors were collected from an adult in good health.

This clone was found a few times. The chain couples TRBV5-3 to TRBJ2-7, with 10 bases aligning to TRBD1. Being an ORF, TRBV5-3 has a function that is uncertain. The CDR3 runs 18 residues. V was pared by 2 bases and J by 3 bases, with 14 bases of the junction left unmatched. DNA for the CDR3: TGTGCCAGAAGCTTCTCCGCCGCCGGGACAGGGGAATACTACGAGCAGTACTTC. It codes for CARSFSAAGTGEYYEQYF.

This sequence joins TRBV18 and TRBJ2-1; 9 bases map to TRBD2. The CDR3 contains 15 residues. The trim removed 3 bases at V and 5 bases at J, leaving 5 bases unmatched. The germline gives CDR1 KGHSH, CDR2 LQKENI. The DNA for the CDR3 is TGTGCCAGCTCACCCGCGGGGGGGCGGGACAATGAGCAGTTCTTC. Its protein is CASSPAGGRDNEQFF.

The chain has TRBV6-8 and TRBJ1-5; D is uncertain. Looked up from germline, CDR1 is MNHGY and CDR2 is SAAAGT. This CDR3 spans 14 amino acids. V lost 2 bases and J 0 bases, leaving 5 bases between the germline ends. This CDR3 reads CASSYGGSNQPQHF. The CDR3 region has the DNA TGTGCCAGCAGTTACGGTGGTAGCAATCAGCCCCAGCATTTT.

V is TRBV27 and J is TRBJ1-1; D is unclear. The germline V gene encodes CDR1 MNHEY and CDR2 SMNVEV (reference sequence). The V and J ends lost 2 bases and 1 base respectively, with 5 bases between them. This CDR3 contains 13 residues. CDR3 sequence: CASSLRSNTEAFF. In DNA, the CDR3 is TGTGCCAGCAGTTTACGTTCGAACACTGAAGCTTTCTTT.

This clone showed up just once. The chain has TRBV29-1 and TRBJ2-3; the D is unclear. Trimming left V 3 bases short and J 0 bases short, with 13 bases between. The CDR3 runs to 15 residues. Germline V gene data show CDR1 as SQVTM and CDR2 as ANQGSEA. The CDR3 DNA reads TGCAGCGTTGACCTATCTCGACCGAGCACAGATACGCAGTATTTT. It encodes CSVDLSRPSTDTQYF.

This chain uses TRBV5-1 with TRBJ2-7, with a weak D call TRBD2 (5 bases). This CDR3 has 14 amino acids. The germline gives CDR1 SGHRS, CDR2 YFSETQ. V was shortened by 1 base and J by 5 bases, with 13 bases between the two germline ends. The DNA for the CDR3 is TGCGCCAGCAGCTTGAGTGGACTCACTAACGAGCAGTACTTC. Its translation: CASSLSGLTNEQYF.

There are a few counts of this clone. The J gene is TRBJ1-2, the V gene TRBV7-9; perhaps TRBD1 as D (5 bases). The CDR3 is made up of 12 amino acids. Per germline, CDR1 SEHNR and CDR2 FQNEAQ (reference sequence). Between the trimmed V and J ends, which lost 3 bases and 4 bases, there was a span of 6 bases. CDR3 sequence (DNA): TGTGCCAGCAGCTTCGGGACCTATGGCTACACCTTC. This encodes CASSFGTYGYTF.

CDR3 in DNA: TGTGCCAGCAGCGCTTCTTCGGGAGCCAACTATGGCTACACCTTC. Residues: CASSASSGANYGYTF. V and J are TRBV9 and TRBJ1-2; D is undetermined. V was shortened by 3 bases and J by 2 bases, with 14 bases between the two germline ends. This CDR3 is built from 15 residues. Looked up from germline, CDR1 is SGDLS and CDR2 is YYNGEE.

The J gene is TRBJ1-5, the V gene TRBV6-5; 7 bases map to TRBD1. J gave up 7 bases and V 6 bases, and 6 bases lay outside the gene matches. The CDR3 contains 13 residues. Germline values: CDR1 MNHEY, CDR2 SVGAGI. The CDR3 sequence: CASSRQGWQPQHF. CDR3 bases: TGTGCCAGCAGCCGACAGGGCTGGCAGCCCCAGCATTTT.

This clone was recorded a few times. An end of the junction does not agree with germline; a read error may underlie this. The chain joins TRBV3-1 (or the pseudogene TRBV3-2) to TRBJ1-1, with D unclear. Per germline, CDR1 LGHDT and CDR2 YNNKEL (reference sequence). The CDR3 is 9 residues long. Here the CDR3 reads CASSQEPGF. CDR3 bases: TGTGCCAGCAGCCAAGAACCGGGATTT.

The V gene is TRBV15, the J gene TRBJ1-1; the D is unclear. The V and J ends lost 1 base and 0 bases respectively, with 9 bases between them. Looked up from germline, CDR1 is LNHNV and CDR2 is YYDKDF (reference sequence). CDR3 length: 15 amino acids. The CDR3 loop is CATSRGGNMNTEAFF. For the CDR3, the DNA is TGTGCCACCAGCAGAGGGGGTAACATGAACACTGAAGCTTTCTTT.

The chain recombines TRBV7-2 with TRBJ1-6, with TRBD1 identical over 8 bases. This CDR3 has 16 residues. V was pared by 5 bases and J by 7 bases, with 10 bases of the junction left unmatched. Per germline, CDR1 SGHTA and CDR2 FQGNSA. In nucleotides, the CDR3 is TGTGCCAGCAGCCAGCAACGGACAGGGAACAATTCACCCCTCCACTTT. It encodes CASSQQRTGNNSPLHF.

The chain uses TRBV12-3 or TRBV12-4 and TRBJ2-5; D remains unclear. The V and J ends lost 5 bases and 4 bases respectively, with 5 bases between them. This CDR3 has 11 residues. CDR3 amino acids: CASSIGETQYF. The CDR3 DNA reads TGTGCCAGCAGTATAGGAGAGACCCAGTACTTC.

V is TRBV5-1 and J is TRBJ1-5; D might be TRBD1 (6 bases). The CDR3 consists of 15 residues. CDR1 is SGHRS and CDR2 is YFSETQ in the germline V gene. V was shortened by 2 bases and J by 3 bases, with 12 bases between the two germline ends. The CDR3 DNA reads TGCGCCAGCAGCTTAGGGGGTCCTTCCAATCAGCCCCAGCATTTT. Its translation: CASSLGGPSNQPQHF.

By sample fraction, this clone is medium-sized. V and J are TRBV12-3 or TRBV12-4 and TRBJ1-1; D is ambiguous. V lost 6 bases and J lost 7, with 9 bases in between. The CDR3 contains 11 residues. For the CDR3, the DNA is TGTGCCAGCAGCCGGACGGGTGAAGCTTTCTTT. It codes for CASSRTGEAFF.

The chain recombines TRBV24-1 with TRBJ1-2; maybe TRBD1 (6 bases). CDR1 is KGHDR and CDR2 is SFDVKD in the germline V gene. Trimming took off 6 bases at V and 3 bases at J, with 7 bases between the two ends. CDR3 size: 12 residues. The CDR3 sequence is CATSSGDYGYTF. DNA for the CDR3: TGTGCCACCAGTTCAGGGGACTATGGCTACACCTTC.

The chain joins TRBV7-3 to TRBJ1-6; weak D call: TRBD1 (5 bases). The CDR3 contains 16 residues. From germline, CDR1 is SGHTA and CDR2 FQGTGA. V dropped 5 bases and J dropped 10 bases, with 21 bases sitting between them. This chain's CDR3 is CASSPSGSQGISPLHF. The CDR3 bases are TGTGCCAGCAGCCCCTCCGGATCGCAGGGAATCTCACCCCTCCACTTT.

The chain employs TRBV7-2 and TRBJ2-7, with D tentatively TRBD2 (6 bases). V was trimmed by 4 bases and J by 2 bases, leaving 18 bases between them. CDR3 length equals 16 residues. CDR1 and CDR2 from the germline V gene are SGHTA and FQGNSA. The CDR3 coding sequence is TGTGCCAGCAGCTCCCCTTTTAATAGCGGAACCTACGAGCAGTACTTC. Amino acids: CASSSPFNSGTYEQYF.

This sequence joins TRBV5-8 and TRBJ2-7, with 8 bases aligning to TRBD1. This CDR3 region has 13 residues. Germline CDR1 and CDR2: SGHTS and YDEGEE. The ends lost 5 bases at V and 2 bases at J; junction bases unmatched: 3. The CDR3 bases are TGTGCCAGCAGTCGACAGGGGACCTACGAGCAGTACTTC. Amino acids: CASSRQGTYEQYF.

V usage is TRBV28 and J usage is TRBJ2-2, with a tentative D call TRBD1 (7 bases). The CDR3 loop spans 18 amino acids. The V end was cut by 2 bases, the J end by 6 bases, with 22 bases between. Germline V gene lookup returns CDR1 MDHEN and CDR2 SYDVKM. CDR3 region: CASSLPLGAGGKAGELFF. Here the CDR3 DNA reads TGTGCCAGCAGTTTACCCTTAGGGGCAGGGGGGAAAGCCGGGGAGCTGTTTTTT.

V is TRBV11-2 and J is TRBJ2-1; D possibly corresponds to TRBD1 (6 bases). The length of the CDR3 is 16 residues. V dropped 7 bases and J dropped 3 bases, with 19 bases sitting between them. The germline V gene has CDR1 SGHAT and CDR2 FQNNGV. DNA of the CDR3: TGTGCCAGCACCCCGTTGTTGGGGGCAATCTACAATGAGCAGTTCTTC. Its protein is CASTPLLGAIYNEQFF.

The chain carries TRBV19 and TRBJ2-5; D is uncertain. Deletions cut 3 bases from V and 2 bases from J, with 7 bases between. This CDR3 comprises 13 residues. Germline assignment: CDR1 LNHDA and CDR2 SQIVND (reference sequence). CDR3 protein: CASSMVPQETQYF. The DNA for the CDR3 is TGTGCCAGTAGTATGGTCCCGCAAGAGACCCAGTACTTC. Full variable domain (remainder filled in from reference TRBV19 and TRBJ2-5): DGGITQSPKYLFRKEGQNVTLSCEQNLNHDAMYWYRQDPGQGLRLIYYSQIVNDFQKGDIAEGYSVSREKKESFPLTVTSAQKNPTAFYLCASSMVPQETQYFGPGTRLLVL.

This clone was picked up one time. The chain combines TRBV7-2 with TRBJ2-7; no clear D gene. Per the germline V gene, CDR1 is SGHTA and CDR2 is FQGNSA. Trimming cost V 3 bases and J 2 bases, with 11 bases left between them. This CDR3 spans 14 amino acids. CDR3 nucleotides: TGTGCCAGCAGCTTCACAGCTCAGACCTACGAGCAGTACTTC. Protein sequence: CASSFTAQTYEQYF.

The chain combines TRBV5-1 with TRBJ2-7; tentatively, D is TRBD1 or TRBD2 (5 bases each). This CDR3 comprises 14 residues. V was pared by 2 bases and J by 2 bases, with 11 bases between. Looked up from germline, CDR1 is SGHRS and CDR2 is YFSETQ. DNA of the CDR3: TGCGCCAGCAGCTTTACGGGACCGACCTACGAGCAGTACTTC. It encodes CASSFTGPTYEQYF.

V is TRBV3-1 (or the pseudogene TRBV3-2) and J is TRBJ1-2; no firm D call. V was trimmed by 1 base and J by 4 bases, leaving 16 bases between them. Germline V gene lookup returns CDR1 LGHDT and CDR2 YNNKEL (reference sequence). The CDR3 contains 16 residues. The CDR3 spells CASSQVRRSESYGYTF. CDR3 nucleotides: TGTGCCAGCAGCCAAGTCCGACGGTCGGAGAGCTATGGCTACACCTTC.

This sequence joins TRBV5-4 and TRBJ2-2; D unresolved. The V gene's germline CDR1 is SGHNT and CDR2 YYREEE (reference sequence). The CDR3 is made up of 13 amino acids. The ends were cut back, 0 bases at V and 3 bases at J, with 3 bases in the middle. In nucleotides, the CDR3 is TGTGCCAGCAGCTTGGCCCACACCGGGGAGCTGTTTTTT. Amino acids: CASSLAHTGELFF.

The chain employs TRBV6-2 or TRBV6-3 and TRBJ2-1, with D perhaps TRBD1 (6 bases). With 2 bases removed from V and 6 bases from J, the gap between germline ends came to 11 bases. The CDR3 length is 14 residues. Germline V gene lookup returns CDR1 MNHEY and CDR2 SVGEGT. CDR3 amino acids: CASSYLNRANEQFF. In DNA form, the CDR3 reads TGTGCCAGCAGTTACCTGAACAGGGCCAATGAGCAGTTCTTC.

The chain recombines TRBV7-6 with TRBJ1-1; tentatively, D is TRBD1 (6 bases). Germline lookup yields CDR1 SGHVS and CDR2 FNYEAQ. V was shortened by 2 bases and J by 0 bases, with 13 bases between the two germline ends. The CDR3 has 16 residues. The CDR3 loop is CASSLTGSLVNTEAFF. In DNA form, the CDR3 reads TGTGCCAGCAGCTTAACAGGGAGTTTAGTGAACACTGAAGCTTTCTTT.